The following is a T cell receptor beta chain sequence with its context. No antigen is known for it. The trim removed 1 base at V and 5 bases at J, leaving 4 bases unmatched. Germline lookup yields CDR1 DFQATT and CDR2 SNEGSKA (reference sequence). This CDR3 has 15 residues. TCRdb analysed the RT-PCR reads with MiXCR anew, one entry per CDR3 protein. The profile covers roughly 790,000 distinct CDR3 sequences, with around 20% appearing a single time and more than 8.5% taken by the ten largest. This record comes from a study of response to subunit inactivated influenza vaccine. General study results and limits: Authors suggested seasonal influenza vaccinations each recruit few new T cells.

The TCR originated in a man over 45 who received an inactivated influenza vaccine. Sequenced here: PBMCs from blood, sampled less than 6 days after vaccination. The chain recombines TRBV20-1 with TRBJ1-6; 8 positions agree with TRBD1. The CDR3 reads CSARVPGGNNSPLHF. CDR3 bases: TGCAGTGCTAGAGTCCCAGGGGGCAATAATTCACCCCTCCACTTT.